The entry that follows covers one TCR beta chain sequence. Clones were sequenced by immunoSEQ multiplex PCR, and TCRdb holds only the in-frame ones, with some missing. Here the sample spans approximately 7,000 clones, more than 85% being singletons. The data originate from a study of hypomethylating agent response in myelodysplastic syndrome. The ends were cut back, 3 bases at V and 1 base at J, with 18 bases in the middle. Germline-derived CDR1 and CDR2 are SGHTA and FQGNSA. This CDR3 is 18 amino acids long. The receptor comes from a human donor with myelodysplastic syndrome. The specimen was bone marrow, collected before or after starting hypomethylating agent treatment for myelodysplastic syndrome (not recorded which). This chain connects TRBV7-2 to TRBJ2-2; D may be TRBD2 (6 bases). The CDR3 DNA sequence: TGTGCCAGCAGCTTCCCTGTGGGGGGACGGAGGAACACCGGGGAGCTGTTTTTT. Its protein product is CASSFPVGGRRNTGELFF.